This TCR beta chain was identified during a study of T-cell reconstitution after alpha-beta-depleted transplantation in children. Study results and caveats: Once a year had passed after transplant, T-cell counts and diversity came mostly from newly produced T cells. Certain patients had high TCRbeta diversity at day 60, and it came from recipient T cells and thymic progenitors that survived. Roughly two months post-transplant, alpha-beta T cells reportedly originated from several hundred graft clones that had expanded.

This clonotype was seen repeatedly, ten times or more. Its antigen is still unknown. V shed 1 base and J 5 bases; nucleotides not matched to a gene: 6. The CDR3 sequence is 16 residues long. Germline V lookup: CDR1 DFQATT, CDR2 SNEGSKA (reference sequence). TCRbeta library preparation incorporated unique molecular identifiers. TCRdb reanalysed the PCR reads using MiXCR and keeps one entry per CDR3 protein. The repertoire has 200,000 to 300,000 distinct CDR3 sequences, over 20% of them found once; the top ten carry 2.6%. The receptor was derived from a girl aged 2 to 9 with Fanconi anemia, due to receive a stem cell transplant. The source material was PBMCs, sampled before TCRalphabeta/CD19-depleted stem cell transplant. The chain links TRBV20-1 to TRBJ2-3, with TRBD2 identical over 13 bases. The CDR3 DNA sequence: TGCAGTGCTAGAGCCCTACTAGCGGGAGGGGTAGATACGCAGTATTTT. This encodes CSARALLAGGVDTQYF.